This T cell receptor (beta chain) was identified during a study of cytomegalovirus exposure and HLA in healthy donors. Study-level points and caveats: The study had only CMV serostatus as immune exposure information.

This clone was detected only once. No antigen is known for it. 60 Vbeta and 13 Jbeta primers were used in PCR. Sequencing used immunoSEQ multiplex PCR; TCRdb keeps in-frame clones, though not all of them. The sample consists of roughly 110,000 clones, 79% of them appearing once. The CDR3 loop spans 15 amino acids. V shed 7 bases and J 1 base; nucleotides not matched to a gene: 4. CDR1 and CDR2 (germline): SNHLY, FYNNEI. The sequenced material came from PBMCs. The TCR originated in a woman aged 18-29 years in good health and CMV-seropositive. The chain uses TRBV2 and TRBJ2-2; 9 nucleotides agree with TRBD1. This CDR3 reads CASMGDRVNTGELFF. The CDR3 DNA reads as TGTGCCAGCATGGGGGACAGGGTGAACACCGGGGAGCTGTTTTTT.